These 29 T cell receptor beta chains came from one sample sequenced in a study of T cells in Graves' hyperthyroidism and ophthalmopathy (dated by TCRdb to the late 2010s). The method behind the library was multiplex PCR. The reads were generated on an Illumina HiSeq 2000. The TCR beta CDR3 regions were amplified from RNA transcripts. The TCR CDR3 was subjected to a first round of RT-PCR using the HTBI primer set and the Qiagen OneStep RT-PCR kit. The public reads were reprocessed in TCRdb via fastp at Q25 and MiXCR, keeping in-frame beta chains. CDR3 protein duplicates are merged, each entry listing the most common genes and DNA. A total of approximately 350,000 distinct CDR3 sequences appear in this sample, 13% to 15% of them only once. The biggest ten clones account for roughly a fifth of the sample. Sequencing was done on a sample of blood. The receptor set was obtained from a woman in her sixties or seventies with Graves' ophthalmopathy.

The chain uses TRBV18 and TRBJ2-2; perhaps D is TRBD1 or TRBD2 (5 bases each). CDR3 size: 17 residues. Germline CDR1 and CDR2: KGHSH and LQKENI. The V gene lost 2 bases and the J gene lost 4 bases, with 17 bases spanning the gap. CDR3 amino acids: CASSPGLAGWSTGELFF. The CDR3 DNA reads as TGTGCCAGCTCACCAGGGCTAGCAGGGTGGAGCACCGGGGAGCTGTTTTTT.

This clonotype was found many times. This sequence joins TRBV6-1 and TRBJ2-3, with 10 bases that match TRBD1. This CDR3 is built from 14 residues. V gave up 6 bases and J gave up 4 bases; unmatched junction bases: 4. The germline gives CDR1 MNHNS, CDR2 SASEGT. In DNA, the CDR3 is TGTGCCAGCAGAGGACAGGGGGGTCCAGATACGCAGTATTTT. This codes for CASRGQGGPDTQYF.

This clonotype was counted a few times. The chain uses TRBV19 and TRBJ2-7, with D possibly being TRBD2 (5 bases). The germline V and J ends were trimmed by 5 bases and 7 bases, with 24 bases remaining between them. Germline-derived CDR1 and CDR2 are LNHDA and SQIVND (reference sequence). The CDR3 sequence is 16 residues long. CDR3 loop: CASSPQVRGTSGEQYF. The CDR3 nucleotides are TGTGCCAGTAGTCCCCAGGTCCGGGGAACCTCGGGAGAGCAGTACTTC.

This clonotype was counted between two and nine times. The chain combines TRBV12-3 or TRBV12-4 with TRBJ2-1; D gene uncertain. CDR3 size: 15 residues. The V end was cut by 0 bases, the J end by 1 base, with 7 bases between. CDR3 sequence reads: CASSLAQDSYNEQFF. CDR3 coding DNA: TGTGCCAGCAGTTTAGCCCAGGATTCCTACAATGAGCAGTTCTTC.

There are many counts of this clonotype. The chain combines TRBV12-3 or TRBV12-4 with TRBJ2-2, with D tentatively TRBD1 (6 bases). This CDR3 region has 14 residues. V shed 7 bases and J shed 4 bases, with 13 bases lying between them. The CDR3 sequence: CASKIQGFTGELFF. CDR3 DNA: TGTGCCAGCAAGATACAGGGCTTCACCGGGGAGCTGTTTTTT.

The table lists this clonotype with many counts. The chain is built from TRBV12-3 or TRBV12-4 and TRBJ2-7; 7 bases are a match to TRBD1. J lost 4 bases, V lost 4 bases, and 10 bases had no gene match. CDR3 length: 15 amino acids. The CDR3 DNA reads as TGTGCCAGCAGTTCGGACAGGATACCCCCGTACGAGCAGTACTTC. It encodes CASSSDRIPPYEQYF.

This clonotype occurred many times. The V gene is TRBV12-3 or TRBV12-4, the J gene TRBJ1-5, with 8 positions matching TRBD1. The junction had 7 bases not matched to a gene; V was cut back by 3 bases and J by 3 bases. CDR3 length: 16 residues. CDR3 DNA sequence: TGTGCCAGCAGTTTCGGAGCAGGGGGCTCCAATCAGCCCCAGCATTTT. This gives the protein CASSFGAGGSNQPQHF.

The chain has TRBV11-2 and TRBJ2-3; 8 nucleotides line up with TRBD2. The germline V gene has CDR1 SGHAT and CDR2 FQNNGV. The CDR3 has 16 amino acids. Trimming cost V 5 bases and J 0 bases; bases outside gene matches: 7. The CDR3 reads CASSRRRGESTDTQYF. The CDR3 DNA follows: TGTGCCAGCAGCCGTAGGCGGGGGGAGAGCACAGATACGCAGTATTTT.

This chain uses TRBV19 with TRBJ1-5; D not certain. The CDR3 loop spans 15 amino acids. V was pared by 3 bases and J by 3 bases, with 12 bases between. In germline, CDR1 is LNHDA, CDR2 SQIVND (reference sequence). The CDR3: CASSMIQSFNQPQHF. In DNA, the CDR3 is TGTGCCAGTAGTATGATTCAGAGTTTCAATCAGCCCCAGCATTTT.

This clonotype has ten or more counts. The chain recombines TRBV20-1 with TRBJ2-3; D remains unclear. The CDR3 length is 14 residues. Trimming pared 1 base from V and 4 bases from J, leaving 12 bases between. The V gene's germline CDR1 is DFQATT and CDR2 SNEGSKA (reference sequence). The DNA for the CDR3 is TGCAGTGCTAGAGGGTCTGCGCGCGCAGATACGCAGTATTTT. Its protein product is CSARGSARADTQYF.

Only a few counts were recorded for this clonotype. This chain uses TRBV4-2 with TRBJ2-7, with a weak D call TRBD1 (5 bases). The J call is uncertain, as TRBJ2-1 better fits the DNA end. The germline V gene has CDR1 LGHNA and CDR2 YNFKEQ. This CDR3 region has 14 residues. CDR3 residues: CASSQNTGSYGQFF. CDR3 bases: TGTGCCAGCAGCCAAAATACAGGTTCCTACGGGCAGTTCTTC.

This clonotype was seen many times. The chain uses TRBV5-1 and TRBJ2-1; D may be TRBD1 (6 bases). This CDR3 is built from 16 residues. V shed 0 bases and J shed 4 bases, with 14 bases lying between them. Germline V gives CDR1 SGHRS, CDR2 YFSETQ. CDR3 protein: CASSLENRVAYNEQFF. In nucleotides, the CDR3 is TGCGCCAGCAGCTTGGAGAACAGGGTGGCATACAATGAGCAGTTCTTC.

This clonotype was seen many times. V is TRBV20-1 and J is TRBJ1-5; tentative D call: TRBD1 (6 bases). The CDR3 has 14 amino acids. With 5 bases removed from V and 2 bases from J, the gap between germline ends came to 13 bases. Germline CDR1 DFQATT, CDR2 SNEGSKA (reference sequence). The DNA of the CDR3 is TGCAGTGCTGATTCTTCAGGGGGCAATCAGCCCCAGCATTTT. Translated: CSADSSGGNQPQHF.

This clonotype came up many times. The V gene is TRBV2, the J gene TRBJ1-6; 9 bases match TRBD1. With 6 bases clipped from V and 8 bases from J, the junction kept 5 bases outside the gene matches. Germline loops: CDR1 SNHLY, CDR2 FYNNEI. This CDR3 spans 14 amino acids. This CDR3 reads CASRPGQGHSPLHF. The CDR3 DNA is TGTGCCAGCAGACCGGGACAGGGCCATTCACCCCTCCACTTT.

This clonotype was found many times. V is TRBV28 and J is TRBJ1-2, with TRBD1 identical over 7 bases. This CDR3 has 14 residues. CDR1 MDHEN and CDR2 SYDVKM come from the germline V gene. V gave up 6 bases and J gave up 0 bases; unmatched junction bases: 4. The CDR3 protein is CASSYGTANYGYTF. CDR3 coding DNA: TGTGCCAGCAGCTACGGGACAGCTAACTATGGCTACACCTTC.

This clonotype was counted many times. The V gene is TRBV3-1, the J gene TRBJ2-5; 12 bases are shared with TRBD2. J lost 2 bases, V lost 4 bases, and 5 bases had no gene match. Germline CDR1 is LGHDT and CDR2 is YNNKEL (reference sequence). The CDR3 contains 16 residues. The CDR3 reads CASSRGLAGLQETQYF. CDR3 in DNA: TGTGCCAGCAGCCGAGGACTAGCGGGATTACAAGAGACCCAGTACTTC.

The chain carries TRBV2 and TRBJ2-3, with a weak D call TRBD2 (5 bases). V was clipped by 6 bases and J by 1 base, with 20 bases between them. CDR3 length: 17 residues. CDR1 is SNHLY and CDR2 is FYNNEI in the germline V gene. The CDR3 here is CASSKRQPGRGTDTQYF. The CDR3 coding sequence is TGTGCCAGCAGCAAGAGACAACCCGGGCGGGGCACAGATACGCAGTATTTT.

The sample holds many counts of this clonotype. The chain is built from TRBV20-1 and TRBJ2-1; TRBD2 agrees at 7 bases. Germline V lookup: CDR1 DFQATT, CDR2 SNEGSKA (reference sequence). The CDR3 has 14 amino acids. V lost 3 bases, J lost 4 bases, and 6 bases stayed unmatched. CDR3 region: CSASVQGGYNEQFF. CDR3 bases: TGCAGTGCTAGTGTGCAGGGAGGGTACAATGAGCAGTTCTTC.

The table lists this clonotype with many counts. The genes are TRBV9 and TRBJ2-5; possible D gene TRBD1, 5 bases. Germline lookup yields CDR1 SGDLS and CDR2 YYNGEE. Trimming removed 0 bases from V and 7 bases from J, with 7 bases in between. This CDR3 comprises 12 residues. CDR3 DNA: TGTGCCAGCAGCGTAGGAACAGGGACCCAGTACTTC. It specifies CASSVGTGTQYF.

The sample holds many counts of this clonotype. In DNA form, the CDR3 reads TGTGCCAGCAGTGAAGGGGATAGCACAGATACGCAGTATTTT. Translated: CASSEGDSTDTQYF. The V and J genes are TRBV2 and TRBJ2-3; D not resolved. The germline V and J ends were trimmed by 1 base and 0 bases, with 5 bases remaining between them. The CDR3 loop spans 14 amino acids. Per the germline V gene, CDR1 is SNHLY and CDR2 is FYNNEI.

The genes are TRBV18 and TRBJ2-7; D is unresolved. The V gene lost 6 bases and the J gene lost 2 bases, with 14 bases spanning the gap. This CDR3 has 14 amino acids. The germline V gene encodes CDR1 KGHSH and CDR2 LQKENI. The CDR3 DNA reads TGTGCCAGCTCTCCTTTTCCACAGCCCTACGAGCAGTACTTC. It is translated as CASSPFPQPYEQYF.

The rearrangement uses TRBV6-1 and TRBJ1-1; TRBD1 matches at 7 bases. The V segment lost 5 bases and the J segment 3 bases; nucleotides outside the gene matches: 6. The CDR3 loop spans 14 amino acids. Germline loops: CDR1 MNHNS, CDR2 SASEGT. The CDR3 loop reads CASSPYRGHTEAFF. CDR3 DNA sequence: TGTGCCAGCAGTCCTTACAGGGGCCACACTGAAGCTTTCTTT.

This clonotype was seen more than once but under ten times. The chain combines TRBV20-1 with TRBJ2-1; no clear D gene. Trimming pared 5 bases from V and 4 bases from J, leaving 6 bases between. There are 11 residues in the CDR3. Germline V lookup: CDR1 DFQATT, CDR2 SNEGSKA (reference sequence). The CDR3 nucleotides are TGCAGTGCTCCCTTATACAATGAGCAGTTCTTC. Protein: CSAPLYNEQFF.

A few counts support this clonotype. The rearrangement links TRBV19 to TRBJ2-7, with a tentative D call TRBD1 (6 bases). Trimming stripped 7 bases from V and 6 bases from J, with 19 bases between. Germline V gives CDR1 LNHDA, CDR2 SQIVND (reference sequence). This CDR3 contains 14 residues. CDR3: CASNPRAGVGEQYF. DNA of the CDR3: TGTGCCAGTAACCCTAGGGCAGGGGTAGGCGAGCAGTACTTC.

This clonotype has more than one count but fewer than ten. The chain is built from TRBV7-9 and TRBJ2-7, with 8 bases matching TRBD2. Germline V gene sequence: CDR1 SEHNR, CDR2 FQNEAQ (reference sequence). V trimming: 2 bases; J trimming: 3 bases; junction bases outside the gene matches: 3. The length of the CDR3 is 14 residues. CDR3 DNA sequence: TGTGCCAGCAGCTTAATAGCGGGGATCTACGAGCAGTACTTC. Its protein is CASSLIAGIYEQYF.

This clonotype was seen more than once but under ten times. The CDR3 coding sequence is TGCAGTGCCCAGGCGAGAACGAGAGGGCCCCTAACCTACGAGCAGTACTTC. It codes for CSAQARTRGPLTYEQYF. The V call is TRBV20-1, the J call TRBJ2-7, with a weak D call TRBD2 (5 bases). Germline assignment: CDR1 DFQATT and CDR2 SNEGSKA (reference sequence). This CDR3 has 17 residues. Trimming stripped 6 bases from V and 2 bases from J, with 26 bases between.

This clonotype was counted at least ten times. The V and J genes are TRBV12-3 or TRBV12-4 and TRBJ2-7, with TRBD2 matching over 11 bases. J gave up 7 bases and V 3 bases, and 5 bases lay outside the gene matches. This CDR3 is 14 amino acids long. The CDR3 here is CASSLSLAGVEQYF. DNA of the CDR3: TGTGCCAGCAGTTTGTCACTAGCGGGAGTTGAGCAGTACTTC.

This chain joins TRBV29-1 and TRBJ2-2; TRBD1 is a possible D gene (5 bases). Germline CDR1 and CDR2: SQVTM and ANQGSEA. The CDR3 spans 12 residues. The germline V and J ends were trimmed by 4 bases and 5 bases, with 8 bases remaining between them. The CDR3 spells CSVVSGTGELFF. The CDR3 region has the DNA TGCAGCGTTGTCTCAGGGACCGGGGAGCTGTTTTTT.

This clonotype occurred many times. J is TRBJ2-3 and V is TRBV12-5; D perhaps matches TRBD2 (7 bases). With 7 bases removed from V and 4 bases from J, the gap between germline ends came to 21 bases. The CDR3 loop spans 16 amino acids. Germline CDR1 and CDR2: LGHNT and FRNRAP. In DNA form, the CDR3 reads TGTGCTAGTGTCCAATCGACCCCGGGGGGCGCAGATACGCAGTATTTT. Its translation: CASVQSTPGGADTQYF.